These 18 T cell receptor beta chains were all obtained from the same sample, sequenced in a study of cytomegalovirus exposure and HLA in healthy donors. Vbeta (60) and Jbeta (13) primers were used in the PCR. Measured with immunoSEQ multiplex PCR; TCRdb has only the in-frame clones, and not every one. The table has about 200,000 clones, around 80% seen once. The sample consisted of PBMCs. The source is a girl aged 2-15 years in good health and CMV-seronegative.

The chain carries TRBV6-5 and TRBJ2-1, with D maybe TRBD2 (6 bases). Trimming pared 0 bases from V and 7 bases from J, leaving 13 bases between. There are 15 residues in the CDR3. Germline-derived CDR1 and CDR2 are MNHEY and SVGAGI. The CDR3 nucleotides are TGTGCCAGCAGTTACTCGATTACGGGAGTAAATGAGCAGTTCTTC. As protein: CASSYSITGVNEQFF.

The rearrangement links TRBV6-6 to TRBJ1-4, with D hard to call. The CDR3 is 13 amino acids. V shed 0 bases and J shed 7 bases, with 6 bases lying between them. The germline gives CDR1 MNHNY, CDR2 SVGAGI (reference sequence). CDR3: CASSYSTGEKLFF. DNA for the CDR3: TGTGCCAGCAGTTACTCGACTGGTGAAAAACTGTTTTTT.

J is TRBJ2-2 and V is TRBV7-9, with 9 bases matching TRBD1. Trimming cost V 5 bases and J 0 bases; bases outside gene matches: 13. The CDR3 has 19 residues. Germline V CDR1 and CDR2: SEHNR, FQNEAQ (reference sequence). The CDR3 loop reads CASSQRPGQGKANTGELFF. The CDR3 DNA follows: TGTGCCAGCAGCCAGAGACCGGGACAGGGAAAAGCGAACACCGGGGAGCTGTTTTTT.

The rearrangement uses TRBV7-2 and TRBJ2-7; TRBD2 agrees at 10 bases. CDR1 and CDR2 (germline): SGHTA, FQGNSA. V shed 6 bases, J shed 4 bases, and the junction held 6 bases outside the gene matches. The CDR3 has 14 amino acids. The CDR3 region is CASSTLAGGYEQYF. The CDR3 DNA reads as TGTGCCAGCAGTACATTAGCGGGGGGATACGAGCAGTACTTC.

This clone was counted a few times. The chain joins TRBV11-3 to TRBJ1-2; TRBD1 is a possible D gene (5 bases). Germline V gene lookup returns CDR1 SGHNT and CDR2 YENEEA. This CDR3 contains 12 residues. V gave up 5 bases and J gave up 8 bases, with 12 bases separating them. The CDR3 region is CASSDSGLGYTF. Written as DNA, the CDR3 is TGTGCCAGCAGCGACAGCGGGCTCGGCTACACCTTC.

The CDR3 sequence: CASSFSTGPNQPQHF. As DNA, the CDR3 is TGTGCCAGCAGCTTTTCGACAGGGCCCAATCAGCCCCAGCATTTT. J is TRBJ1-5 and V is TRBV7-9; 7 bases map to TRBD1. The germline CDR1 and CDR2 sequences are SEHNR and FQNEAQ (reference sequence). The CDR3 spans 15 residues. The ends lost 3 bases at V and 3 bases at J; junction bases unmatched: 5.

V usage is TRBV13 and J usage is TRBJ2-7; TRBD1 is a possible D gene (6 bases). Trimming stripped 5 bases from V and 1 base from J, with 15 bases between. The CDR3 spans 15 residues. From germline, CDR1 is PRHDT and CDR2 FYEKMQ (reference sequence). The CDR3 here is CASSPKGEASYEQYF. CDR3 in DNA: TGTGCCAGCAGCCCCAAGGGGGAAGCATCCTACGAGCAGTACTTC.

Concerning this clone: Mismatch with germline at one junction end may stem from a read error. The chain recombines TRBV6-5 with TRBJ2-7; D unresolved. In germline, CDR1 is MNHEY, CDR2 SVGAGI. The CDR3 length is 11 residues. The CDR3, as DNA: TGTGCCAGCAGTCACTCCTACGAGCAGTACTTC. The encoded protein is CASSHSYEQYF.

The V gene is TRBV2, the J gene TRBJ1-2; D ambiguous. The V and J ends lost 5 bases and 4 bases respectively, with 20 bases between them. From germline, CDR1 is SNHLY and CDR2 FYNNEI. This CDR3 comprises 16 residues. The CDR3, as DNA: TGTGCCAGCAGTCCATCGAGGAGCCCGCAACTCTATGGCTACACCTTC. Amino acid sequence: CASSPSRSPQLYGYTF.

V gene TRBV10-1 combines with J gene TRBJ1-1; D is unresolved. Trimming took off 6 bases at V and 11 bases at J, with 19 bases between the two ends. The length of the CDR3 is 13 residues. In germline, CDR1 is WNHNN, CDR2 SYGVQD (reference sequence). CDR3 region: CASSPSGRVGAFF. The CDR3 nucleotides read TGCGCCAGCAGCCCCTCAGGAAGAGTTGGGGCTTTCTTT.

V is TRBV11-2 and J is TRBJ2-7; possible D gene TRBD2, 7 bases. Between the trimmed V and J ends, which lost 3 bases and 2 bases, there was a span of 11 bases. Germline CDR1 is SGHAT and CDR2 is FQNNGV. This CDR3 is 14 amino acids long. CDR3 bases: TGTGCCAGCAGCTTGGGGGGGGCCACCTACGAGCAGTACTTC. This translates into CASSLGGATYEQYF.

This clone was recorded a few times. The chain couples TRBV5-4 to TRBJ1-2, with D tentatively TRBD1 (5 bases). The CDR3 has 19 amino acids. Trimming shortened V by 6 bases and J by 4 bases, and 31 bases separated the two germline ends. Germline V gene data show CDR1 as SGHNT and CDR2 as YYREEE (reference sequence). CDR3 nucleotides: TGTGCCAGCACTGGTAAGGAAAGACAGCGAACTTCGAGGCCCTATGGCTACACCTTC. It yields the protein CASTGKERQRTSRPYGYTF.

The V call is TRBV18, the J call TRBJ2-5; D is uncertain. Germline V lookup: CDR1 KGHSH, CDR2 LQKENI. The CDR3 consists of 14 residues. V was clipped by 0 bases and J by 1 base, with 6 bases between them. The CDR3: CASSPPSSQETQYF. The CDR3 DNA is TGTGCCAGCTCACCACCGAGTAGCCAAGAGACCCAGTACTTC.

This clone was seen more than once but under ten times. The rearrangement uses TRBV6-1 and TRBJ1-5, with 7 bases aligning to TRBD1. In germline, CDR1 is MNHNS, CDR2 SASEGT. V trimming: 0 bases; J trimming: 1 base; junction bases outside the gene matches: 6. The CDR3 length is 17 residues. CDR3 sequence: CASSEAGRGRSNQPQHF. The DNA of the CDR3 is TGTGCCAGCAGTGAAGCGGGTAGGGGGCGAAGCAATCAGCCCCAGCATTTT.

In this sample, this clone turned up once. CDR3 sequence: CASSLVGAGVGDTQYF. The CDR3 nucleotides read TGTGCCAGCAGCTTAGTCGGGGCGGGGGTAGGAGATACGCAGTATTTT. The chain links TRBV7-9 to TRBJ2-3; TRBD2 agrees at 7 bases. The CDR3 has 16 residues. V shed 1 base, J shed 5 bases, and the junction held 9 bases outside the gene matches. Germline assignment: CDR1 SEHNR and CDR2 FQNEAQ (reference sequence).

The chain links TRBV5-1 to TRBJ2-6; a weak D match, TRBD1 (7 bases). V lost 4 bases to trimming and J lost 4 bases, with 18 bases between them. The CDR3 runs 17 residues. The germline gives CDR1 SGHRS, CDR2 YFSETQ. The CDR3 DNA reads TGCGCCAGCAGCCTGGACTACAGGGGCGCCGGGGCCAACGTCCTGACTTTC. It yields the protein CASSLDYRGAGANVLTF.

This CDR3 is CARMAGTGTGGYTF. The CDR3 region has the DNA TGTGCCAGGATGGCGGGGACGGGGACCGGGGGCTACACCTTC. The chain employs TRBV2 and TRBJ1-2; possible D gene TRBD1, 5 bases. The CDR3 contains 14 residues. CDR1 is SNHLY, CDR2 FYNNEI, per germline. Trimming took off 9 bases at V and 8 bases at J, with 22 bases between the two ends.

The CDR3 DNA follows: TGCGCCAGCAGCTTAGGGGCCACGGGTGGAAACACCATATATTTT. It encodes CASSLGATGGNTIYF. The gene calls are TRBV5-1 and TRBJ1-3, with D possibly matching TRBD1 (5 bases). The CDR3 spans 15 residues. Germline V gene data show CDR1 as SGHRS and CDR2 as YFSETQ. Trimming stripped 2 bases from V and 3 bases from J, with 12 bases between.